The 26 T cell receptor beta chains below come from one sample, sequenced in a study of blood T cell repertoires in COVID-19. The repertoire was sequenced with immunoSEQ multiplex PCR; TCRdb's copy has only in-frame clones and lacks some. The repertoire holds fewer than 350,000 clones, with around 85% as singletons. Material: PBMCs or T cells enriched from blood (not recorded which). The receptors stem from a woman in her forties or fifties who had recovered from COVID-19.

This chain connects TRBV29-1 to TRBJ1-1; D might be TRBD1 (5 bases). Germline V CDR1 and CDR2: SQVTM, ANQGSEA. The CDR3 is 13 residues long. V was clipped by 3 bases and J by 1 base, with 9 bases between them. Here the CDR3 reads CSVDRGANTEAFF. The CDR3 coding sequence is TGCAGCGTTGATCGCGGGGCGAACACTGAAGCTTTCTTT.

V is TRBV28 and J is TRBJ2-7, with 9 bases lining up with TRBD1. Per germline, CDR1 MDHEN and CDR2 SYDVKM. CDR3 length: 15 residues. The trim removed 7 bases at V and 4 bases at J, leaving 11 bases unmatched. The CDR3, as DNA: TGTGCCAGCAAAAGAGCCGGGACAGGGAATTACGAGCAGTACTTC. As protein: CASKRAGTGNYEQYF.

The chain joins TRBV5-1 to TRBJ1-6, with TRBD1 matching over 12 bases. The CDR3 is 15 amino acids. Germline V lookup: CDR1 SGHRS, CDR2 YFSETQ. The V gene end was trimmed by 3 bases and the J gene end by 10 bases; junction bases not matched to a gene: 5. In DNA, the CDR3 is TGCGCCAGCAGCTGGAAGGGACAGGGGGCGTCACCCCTCCACTTT. It is translated as CASSWKGQGASPLHF.

The chain couples TRBV28 to TRBJ2-3; D may be TRBD2 (6 bases). Germline V lookup: CDR1 MDHEN, CDR2 SYDVKM. This CDR3 has 13 residues. V was clipped by 7 bases and J by 6 bases, with 14 bases between them. The CDR3, as DNA: TGTGCCAGCACCGCGGCGGGGAGCGATACGCAGTATTTT. It yields the protein CASTAAGSDTQYF.

CDR3 sequence (DNA): TGTGCCAGCTCACCACCTAACAGGGGGTTCCGGAGGGCCCAGCATTTT. Its translation: CASSPPNRGFRRAQHF. V is TRBV18 and J is TRBJ1-5; the match to TRBD1 covers 8 bases. The CDR3 spans 16 residues. V lost 0 bases to trimming and J lost 11 bases; unmatched junction nucleotides: 12. Per the germline V gene, CDR1 is KGHSH and CDR2 is LQKENI.

This chain uses TRBV5-4 with TRBJ2-3, with D maybe TRBD1 (6 bases). Between the trimmed V and J ends, which lost 5 bases and 2 bases, there was a span of 18 bases. CDR1 and CDR2 from the germline V gene are SGHNT and YYREEE (reference sequence). This CDR3 comprises 16 residues. CDR3 sequence (DNA): TGTGCCAGCAGGCCCGGGCGTGGGGGCGTCACAGATACGCAGTATTTT. Amino acid sequence: CASRPGRGGVTDTQYF.

This chain links TRBV6-2 or TRBV6-3 with TRBJ1-2; 8 bases are a match to TRBD1. This CDR3 region has 16 residues. Trimming at V came to 0 bases and at J to 1 base, leaving 4 bases not matched to a gene. CDR1 and CDR2 from the germline V gene are MNHEY and SVGEGT. CDR3 region: CASSYSPGQVNYGYTF. CDR3 coding DNA: TGTGCCAGCAGTTACTCCCCGGGACAGGTTAACTATGGCTACACCTTC.

V and J are TRBV5-1 and TRBJ2-3; 8 nucleotides align to TRBD1. The CDR3 is 15 amino acids. Germline assignment: CDR1 SGHRS and CDR2 YFSETQ. The ends lost 0 bases at V and 4 bases at J; junction bases unmatched: 4. CDR3 sequence: CASSLEQGVADTQYF. CDR3 nucleotides: TGCGCCAGCAGCTTGGAACAGGGGGTCGCAGATACGCAGTATTTT.

The CDR3 nucleotides are TGTGCCAGCCGGCGAGACACAAACGGGGAGCTGTTTTTT. It codes for CASRRDTNGELFF. The V call is TRBV6-5, the J call TRBJ2-2; no definite D call. This CDR3 is 13 amino acids long. Trimming took off 8 bases at V and 7 bases at J, with 14 bases between the two ends. CDR1 MNHEY and CDR2 SVGAGI come from the germline V gene.

The gene calls are TRBV18 and TRBJ2-7; D is possibly TRBD1 (5 bases). V lost 1 base and J 5 bases, leaving 9 bases between the germline ends. The CDR3 sequence is 13 residues long. The germline V gene encodes CDR1 KGHSH and CDR2 LQKENI. This CDR3 is CASSPQGVHEQYF. The CDR3 DNA follows: TGTGCCAGCTCACCACAAGGGGTCCACGAGCAGTACTTC.

This clone was recorded a few times. V usage is TRBV3-1 (or the pseudogene TRBV3-2) and J usage is TRBJ1-1, with 8 bases that match TRBD1. The J segment lost 7 bases and the V segment lost 1 base, leaving 2 bases of the junction unmatched. Germline V CDR1 and CDR2: LGHDT, YNNKEL (reference sequence). CDR3 size: 13 residues. DNA of the CDR3: TGTGCCAGCAGCCAAGGGGACAGGAGTGAAGCTTTCTTT. Amino acids: CASSQGDRSEAFF.

The rearrangement links TRBV5-6 to TRBJ1-2; TRBD1 aligns across 9 bases. With 2 bases clipped from V and 2 bases from J, the junction kept 4 bases outside the gene matches. The CDR3 length is 15 residues. Germline V gene data show CDR1 as SGHDT and CDR2 as YYEEEE. The CDR3 coding sequence is TGTGCCAGCAGCTTAACCGGGACAGGGAACTATGGCTACACCTTC. It is translated as CASSLTGTGNYGYTF.

The chain is built from TRBV9 and TRBJ1-1; 10 nucleotides line up with TRBD1. V was clipped by 0 bases and J by 3 bases; unmatched bases: 5. Germline-derived CDR1 and CDR2 are SGDLS and YYNGEE. The CDR3 is made up of 16 amino acids. The CDR3 coding sequence is TGTGCCAGCAGCGTAGGGGGACAGGGGTCTGACACTGAAGCTTTCTTT. Protein product: CASSVGGQGSDTEAFF.

This clone was counted a few times. The chain carries TRBV5-1 and TRBJ2-3, with D possibly matching TRBD1 (6 bases). The CDR3 consists of 17 residues. From germline, CDR1 is SGHRS and CDR2 YFSETQ. The V gene lost 7 bases and the J gene lost 3 bases, with 24 bases spanning the gap. The CDR3 DNA reads TGCGCCAGCGGATCATTTAACAGGGACCTCGGAACAGATACGCAGTATTTT. Protein product: CASGSFNRDLGTDTQYF.

V and J are TRBV10-1 and TRBJ1-3; D call uncertain. V lost 2 bases to trimming and J lost 1 base, with 15 bases between them. There are 17 residues in the CDR3. CDR1 is WNHNN, CDR2 SYGVQD, per germline (reference sequence). The DNA for the CDR3 is TGCGCCAGCAGTGAGGGTCAAGGCGGAGGATCTGGAAACACCATATATTTT. Protein: CASSEGQGGGSGNTIYF.

The V call is TRBV29-1, the J call TRBJ2-7; 9 bases agree with TRBD1. The V gene end was trimmed by 5 bases and the J gene end by 1 base; junction bases not matched to a gene: 6. This CDR3 contains 14 residues. Germline V gene sequence: CDR1 SQVTM, CDR2 ANQGSEA. CDR3 sequence reads: CSVKDRGISYEQYF. The DNA of the CDR3 is TGCAGCGTTAAGGACAGGGGTATTTCCTACGAGCAGTACTTC.

This clone was detected once. CDR3 nucleotide sequence: TGTGCCAGCAGCCAGAACAGGGGGAATTATGGCTACACCTTC. Translating it yields CASSQNRGNYGYTF. V is TRBV7-9 and J is TRBJ1-2; 8 bases agree with TRBD1. Germline CDR1 SEHNR, CDR2 FQNEAQ (reference sequence). The CDR3 runs to 14 residues. The V and J ends lost 5 bases and 5 bases, in that order; junction bases with no gene match: 7.

The chain carries TRBV19 and TRBJ1-2; weak D call: TRBD1 (5 bases). CDR3 length: 14 amino acids. CDR1 and CDR2 (germline): LNHDA, SQIVND (reference sequence). The ends were cut back, 9 bases at V and 0 bases at J, with 14 bases in the middle. The DNA of the CDR3 is TGTGCCAGCACCCCCGGACACTCTAACTATGGCTACACCTTC. This codes for CASTPGHSNYGYTF.

There are a few counts of this clone. This chain links TRBV10-3 with TRBJ1-2; 9 nucleotides agree with TRBD1. The germline gives CDR1 ENHRY, CDR2 SYGVKD. J was trimmed by 3 bases and V by 4 bases; bases with no gene match: 3. The CDR3 has 14 amino acids. The CDR3 DNA reads TGTGCCATCAGTGGGGACAGGGAGGACTATGGCTACACCTTC. Protein: CAISGDREDYGYTF.

The CDR3 DNA is TGCGCCAGCAGCTTAGATAACAGCTACTATCAGCCCCAGCATTTT. This translates into CASSLDNSYYQPQHF. J is TRBJ1-5 and V is TRBV5-1; the D is unclear. CDR1 is SGHRS, CDR2 YFSETQ, per germline. This CDR3 region has 15 residues. Trimming stripped 2 bases from V and 5 bases from J, with 14 bases between.

This chain joins TRBV6-2 or TRBV6-3 and TRBJ1-1; D is unclear. The CDR3 has 13 amino acids. The V and J ends lost 3 bases and 4 bases respectively, with 9 bases between them. Per the germline V gene, CDR1 is MNHEY and CDR2 is SVGEGT. CDR3 coding DNA: TGTGCCAGCAGTTATATGGGCAGCACTGAAGCTTTCTTT. Translated: CASSYMGSTEAFF.

The genes are TRBV18 and TRBJ2-1, with 7 bases lining up with TRBD2. Germline CDR1 and CDR2: KGHSH and LQKENI. After removal of 6 bases from V and 4 bases from J, the junction contained 15 bases not matched to a gene. The CDR3 runs 17 residues. In DNA form, the CDR3 reads TGTGCCAGCTCCCCTAAACATACTAGCGACCTATACAATGAGCAGTTCTTC. It is translated as CASSPKHTSDLYNEQFF.

This clone was counted a single time. The gene calls are TRBV5-1 and TRBJ1-1; TRBD1 matches 7 bases. Germline CDR1 reads SGHRS; CDR2 reads YFSETQ. The CDR3 runs to 15 residues. V was pared by 0 bases and J by 7 bases, with 9 bases of the junction left unmatched. The CDR3 reads CASSLEGAFGHEAFF. The CDR3, as DNA: TGCGCCAGCAGCTTGGAGGGGGCGTTCGGCCATGAAGCTTTCTTT.

V is TRBV30 and J is TRBJ2-3; unclear D gene. The CDR3 runs 15 residues. Germline CDR1 reads GTSNPN; CDR2 reads SVGIG (reference sequence). Trimming cost V 1 base and J 1 base, with 12 bases left between them. CDR3: CAWSGRLGGTDTQYF. CDR3 coding DNA: TGTGCCTGGAGTGGTCGCCTAGGTGGCACAGATACGCAGTATTTT.

The rearrangement links TRBV18 to TRBJ1-6, with 7 nucleotides matching TRBD1. Germline V gene data show CDR1 as KGHSH and CDR2 as LQKENI. With V trimmed by 2 bases and J by 9 bases, 10 bases remained unmatched. The CDR3 extends over 16 amino acids. In nucleotides, the CDR3 is TGTGCCAGCTCACCAGAGATGACAGGGCTTACTTCACCCCTCCACTTT. Protein product: CASSPEMTGLTSPLHF.

The chain links TRBV9 to TRBJ2-1; 9 nucleotides align to TRBD2. Per germline, CDR1 SGDLS and CDR2 YYNGEE. V shed 5 bases and J 9 bases; nucleotides not matched to a gene: 6. CDR3 size: 13 residues. CDR3 DNA sequence: TGTGCCAGCAGTTTAGCGGGAGTTGGTGAGCAGTTCTTC. Translated, it gives CASSLAGVGEQFF.